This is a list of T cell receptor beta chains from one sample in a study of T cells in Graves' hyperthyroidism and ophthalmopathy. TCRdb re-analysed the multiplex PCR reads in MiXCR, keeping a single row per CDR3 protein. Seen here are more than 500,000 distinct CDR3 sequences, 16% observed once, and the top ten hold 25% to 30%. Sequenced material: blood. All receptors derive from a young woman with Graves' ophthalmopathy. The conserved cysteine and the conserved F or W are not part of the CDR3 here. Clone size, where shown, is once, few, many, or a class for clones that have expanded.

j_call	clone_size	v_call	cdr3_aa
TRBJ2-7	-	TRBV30	AWRWNLADRTSYEQY
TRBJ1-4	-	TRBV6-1	ASGPGQTNEELF
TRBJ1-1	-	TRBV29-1	SVEVSGGWGTEAF
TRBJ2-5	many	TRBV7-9	ASSARDRGQETQY
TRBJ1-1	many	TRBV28	ASRIGTQPEAF
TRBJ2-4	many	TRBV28	ASSNQGLDKNIQY
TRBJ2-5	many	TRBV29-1	SVVMGGQGRETQY
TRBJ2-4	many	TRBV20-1	SARDIGGASGNIQY
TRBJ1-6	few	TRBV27	ASRPRGKGAGSPLH
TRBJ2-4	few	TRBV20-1	SAAEGGSDIQY
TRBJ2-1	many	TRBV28	ASSFDPQHNEQF
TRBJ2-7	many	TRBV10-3	AITGTSGAEQY
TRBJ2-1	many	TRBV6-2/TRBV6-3	ASSYDLRNEQF
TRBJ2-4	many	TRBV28	ASSERVAKNIQY
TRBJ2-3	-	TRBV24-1	AAVWPADTQY
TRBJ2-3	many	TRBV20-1	SARSVSGRMNTQY
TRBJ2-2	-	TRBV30	AWSVAGGPRTGELF
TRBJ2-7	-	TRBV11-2	ASSLLGLAEPPYEQY
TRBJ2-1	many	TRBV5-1	ASSLGGWSTGYSYNEQF
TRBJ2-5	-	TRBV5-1	ASSLDASGSVGKETQY
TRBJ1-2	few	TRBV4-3	ASSQDGQSALYGYT
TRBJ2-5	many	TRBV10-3	AISGDSLQETQY
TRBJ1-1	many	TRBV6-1	ASSRTYNTEAF
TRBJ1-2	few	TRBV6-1	ASSLPGQDYGYT
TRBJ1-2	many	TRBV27	ASSPGTGTNYGYT
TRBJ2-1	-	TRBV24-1	ATSPGGGNEQF
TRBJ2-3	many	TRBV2	ASNLAGGTDTQY
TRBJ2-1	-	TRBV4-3	ASSQFPGAGNEQF
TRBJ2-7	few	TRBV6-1	ASTGFPGYEQY
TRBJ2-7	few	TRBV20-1	SAKLARDYEQY
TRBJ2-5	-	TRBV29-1	SVEETQPGTQY
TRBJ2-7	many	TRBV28	ASSFVDEQY
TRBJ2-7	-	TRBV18	ASSQERGAYEQY
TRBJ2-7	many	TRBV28	ASSFRGGGRIEQY
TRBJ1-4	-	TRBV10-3	AISEKGADEKLF
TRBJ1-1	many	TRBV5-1	ASILGSGGLNTEAF
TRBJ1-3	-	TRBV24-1	ATSPGGGNTIY
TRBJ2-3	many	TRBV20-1	SASRQVVDTQY
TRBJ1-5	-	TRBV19	ASSMPGQGVNQPQH
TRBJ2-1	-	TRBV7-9	ASSPGALSSYNEQF
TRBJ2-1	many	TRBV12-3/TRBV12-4	ASSHPGQLYNEQF
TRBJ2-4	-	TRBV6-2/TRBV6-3	ASSYDGGGGNIQY
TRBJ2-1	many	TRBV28	ASSPTLGVGYNEQF
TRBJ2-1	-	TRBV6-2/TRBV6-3	ASSYSTGQGGFFYEQF
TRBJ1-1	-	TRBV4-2	ASSQDRRWTGNTEAF
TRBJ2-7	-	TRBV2	ASAGEVYEQY
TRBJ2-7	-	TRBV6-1	ASSGTDRGEQY
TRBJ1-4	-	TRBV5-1	ASSLGTGIDEKLF